The clone carrying this T cell receptor beta chain is judged medium-sized (0.01 to 0.1%). In the original processing: Estimation of nucleated cell counts was performed using reference gene primer amplification. Repertoires were generated with immunoSEQ multiplex PCR, while TCRdb's copy carries only in-frame clones and drops some. V and J calls and clone size are those listed in that table; D and trimming were worked out from the DNA. The table records about 86,000 clones, approximately 82% of them present only once. The data stem from a study of blood T cell repertoires in COVID-19. Across the whole study: Whether acute or convalescent, the COVID-19 samples came from the United States, Italy and Spain. T cells, B-cell-depleted T cells, or PBMCs provided the cDNA or gDNA that served as material.

Germline assignment: CDR1 SGHRS and CDR2 YFSETQ. This CDR3 contains 15 residues. The germline V and J ends were trimmed by 4 bases and 0 bases, with 12 bases remaining between them. The V gene is TRBV5-1, the J gene TRBJ2-3; D unresolved. The receptor was isolated from a woman of 80 years or more with acute or convalescent COVID-19. The specimen was peripheral blood. CDR3 nucleotide sequence: TGCGCCAGCAGCCAACTGACGGGTAGCACAGATACGCAGTATTTT. Encoded protein: CASSQLTGSTDTQYF.